This TCR beta chain was sequenced for a study of technical replicates of blood from a few donors. Only in-frame clones appear in the TCRdb table, and some are missing; sequencing was by immunoSEQ multiplex PCR. This sample carries under 80,000 clones, around 90% of them seen once, and the ten largest clones take 0.3% to 0.5%. This CDR3 comprises 14 residues. CDR1 and CDR2 from the germline V gene are SEHNR and FQNEAQ (reference sequence). Trimming pared 5 bases from V and 1 base from J, leaving 11 bases between. The sample comprised T cells isolated from PBMCs. This clonotype was sampled from a human donor in good health. Some clones in this sample may be carry-over from other donors' samples. This chain connects TRBV7-9 to TRBJ1-1; D may be TRBD1 (5 bases). Here the CDR3 DNA reads TGTGCCAGCAGCCCTACAACAGGGAACACTGAAGCTTTCTTT. Its protein product is CASSPTTGNTEAFF.